This TCR beta chain was captured by sequencing in a study of blood T cell repertoires in COVID-19. About the study: Acute-phase and convalescent COVID-19 samples originated in the United States, Italy and Spain. From T cells, B-cell-depleted T cells, or PBMCs came the material, which was cDNA or gDNA.

This CDR3 is built from 12 residues. CDR1 and CDR2 from the germline V gene are GTSNPN and SVGIG (reference sequence). Only in-frame clones appear in the TCRdb table, and some are missing; sequencing was by immunoSEQ multiplex PCR. The sample consists of about 220,000 clones, 75% to 90% of them appearing once. This sequence was found in a human donor in a cohort sampled during active COVID-19. This chain joins TRBV30 and TRBJ2-3, with 8 bases fitting TRBD2. The sample taken for sequencing was peripheral blood. The DNA for the CDR3 is TGTTGTAGCGGGATTAGCACAGATACGCAGTATTTT. This sequence encodes CCSGISTDTQYF. Drawing the rest from reference TRBV30 and TRBJ2-3, the complete variable domain is SQTIHQWPATLVQPVGSPLSLECTVEGTSNPNLYWYRQAAGRGLQLLFYSVGIGQISSEVPQNLSASRPQDRQFILSSKKLLLSDSGFYLCCSGISTDTQYFGPGTRLTVL.